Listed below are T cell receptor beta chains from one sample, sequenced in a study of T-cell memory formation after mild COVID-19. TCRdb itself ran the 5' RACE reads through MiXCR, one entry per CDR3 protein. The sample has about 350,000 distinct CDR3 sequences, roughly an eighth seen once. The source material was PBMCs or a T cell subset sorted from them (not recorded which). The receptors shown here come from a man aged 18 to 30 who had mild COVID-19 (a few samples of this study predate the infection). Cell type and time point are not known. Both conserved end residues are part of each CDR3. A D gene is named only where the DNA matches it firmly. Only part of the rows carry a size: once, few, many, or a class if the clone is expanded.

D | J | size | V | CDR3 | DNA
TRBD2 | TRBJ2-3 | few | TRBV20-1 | CSARGRGLAGARTDTQYF | TGCAGTGCTAGGGGCAGGGGACTAGCGGGGGCTCGTACAGATACGCAGTATTTT
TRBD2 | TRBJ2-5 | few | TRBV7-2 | CASSATSGGGGETQYF | TGTGCCAGCAGCGCGACTAGCGGGGGGGGAGGAGAGACCCAGTACTTC
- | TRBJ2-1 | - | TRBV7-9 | CASSLGVANYNEQFF | TGTGCCAGCAGCTTAGGGGTGGCGAACTACAATGAGCAGTTCTTC
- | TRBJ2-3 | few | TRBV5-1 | CASSLGGTGTDTQYF | TGCGCCAGCAGCTTGGGGGGCACAGGGACAGATACGCAGTATTTT
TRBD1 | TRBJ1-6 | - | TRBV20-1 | CSANPRQGGGLALHF | TGCAGTGCTAATCCCCGACAGGGTGGGGGTTTGGCCCTCCACTTT
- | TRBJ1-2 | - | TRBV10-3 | CAISEPTATNYGYTF | TGTGCCATCAGTGAGCCGACAGCTACTAACTATGGCTACACCTTC
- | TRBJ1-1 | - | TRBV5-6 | CASSPDSDTEAFF | TGTGCCAGCAGCCCTGACAGTGACACTGAAGCTTTCTTT
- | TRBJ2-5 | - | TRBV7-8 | CASSQSRGYEETQYF | TGTGCCAGCAGCCAATCGAGGGGCTACGAAGAGACCCAGTACTTC
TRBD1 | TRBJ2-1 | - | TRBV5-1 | CASSQTGAEPNEQFF | TGCGCCAGCAGCCAGACAGGGGCTGAACCCAATGAGCAGTTCTTC
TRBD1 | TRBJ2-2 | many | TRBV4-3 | CASSPQTGDGNTGELFF | TGCGCCAGCAGCCCCCAGACAGGGGATGGTAACACCGGGGAGCTGTTTTTT
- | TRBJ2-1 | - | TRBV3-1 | CASSGMVRDYNEQFF | TGTGCCAGCAGCGGCATGGTTCGAGATTACAATGAGCAGTTCTTC
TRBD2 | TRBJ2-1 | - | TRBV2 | CASSVEGLKYNEQFF | TGTGCCAGCAGTGTCGAGGGACTAAAATACAATGAGCAGTTCTTC
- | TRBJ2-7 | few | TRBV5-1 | CASSFSGASSYEQYF | TGCGCCAGCAGCTTTTCGGGGGCGAGCTCCTACGAGCAGTACTTC
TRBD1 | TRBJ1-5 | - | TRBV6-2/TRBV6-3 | CASSYEGQNNQPQHF | TGTGCCAGCAGTTACGAGGGACAGAACAATCAGCCCCAGCATTTT
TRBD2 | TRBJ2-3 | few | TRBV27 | CASIPGLAGVLSTDTQYF | TGTGCCAGCATCCCGGGACTAGCGGGGGTACTAAGCACAGATACGCAGTATTTT
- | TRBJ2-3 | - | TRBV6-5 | CASRSDSGTDTQYF | TGTGCCAGCAGGTCGGACTCAGGCACAGATACGCAGTATTTT
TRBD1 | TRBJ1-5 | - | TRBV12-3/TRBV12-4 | CASRLTGGPNQPQHF | TGTGCCAGCAGACTCACAGGGGGACCCAATCAGCCCCAGCATTTT
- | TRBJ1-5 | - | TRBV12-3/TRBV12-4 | CASSLGPGEGNQPQHF | TGTGCCAGCAGTTTAGGCCCAGGGGAAGGCAATCAGCCCCAGCATTTT
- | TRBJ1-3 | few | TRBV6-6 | CASSHPPQGGNTIYF | TGTGCCAGCAGTCACCCCCCACAGGGAGGAAACACCATATATTTT
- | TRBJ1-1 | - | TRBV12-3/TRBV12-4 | CASSWDWNTEAFF | TGTGCCAGCAGTTGGGACTGGAACACTGAAGCTTTCTTT
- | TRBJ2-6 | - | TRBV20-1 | CSARRGAGANVLTF | TGCAGTGCCAGAAGGGGGGCTGGGGCCAACGTCCTGACTTTC
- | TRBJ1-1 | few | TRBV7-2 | CASSFASTEAFF | TGTGCCAGCAGCTTTGCCAGCACTGAAGCTTTCTTT
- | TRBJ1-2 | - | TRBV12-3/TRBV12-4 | CASTLRGSYGYTF | TGTGCCAGCACCCTAAGGGGGTCCTATGGCTACACCTTC
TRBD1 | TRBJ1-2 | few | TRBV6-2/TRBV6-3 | CASSPTGSGYTF | TGTGCCAGCAGTCCGACAGGGAGCGGCTACACCTTC
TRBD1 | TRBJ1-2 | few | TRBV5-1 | CASSDPGDRGDYGYTF | TGCGCCAGCAGCGACCCGGGGGACAGGGGAGACTATGGCTACACCTTC
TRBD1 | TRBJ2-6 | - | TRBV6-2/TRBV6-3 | CASSYPSKRGLASGANVLTF | TGTGCCAGCAGTTACCCTTCGAAAAGGGGGCTTGCTTCTGGGGCCAACGTCCTGACTTTC
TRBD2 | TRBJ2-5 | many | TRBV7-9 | CASSPLGGETQYF | TGTGCCAGCAGCCCTCTCGGGGGGGAGACCCAGTACTTC
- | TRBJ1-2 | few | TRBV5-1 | CASSLRGGYGYTF | TGCGCCAGCAGCTTAAGAGGTGGCTATGGCTACACCTTC
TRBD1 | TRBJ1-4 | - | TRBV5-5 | CASRPGTGEKLFF | TGTGCCAGCAGGCCCGGGACAGGGGAAAAACTGTTTTTT
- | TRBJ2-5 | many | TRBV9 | CASSVEGDAEEETQYF | TGTGCCAGCAGCGTAGAGGGGGACGCGGAGGAGGAGACCCAGTACTTC
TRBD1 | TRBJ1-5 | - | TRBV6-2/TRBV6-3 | CASTWAGGDQPQHF | TGTGCCAGCACCTGGGCAGGGGGCGATCAGCCCCAGCATTTT
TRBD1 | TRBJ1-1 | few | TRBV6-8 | CASSPGTVDSNTEAFF | TGTGCCAGCAGTCCCGGGACAGTGGATTCGAACACTGAAGCTTTCTTT
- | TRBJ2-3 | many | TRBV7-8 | CASRWGSTDTQYF | TGTGCCAGCAGGTGGGGGAGCACAGATACGCAGTATTTT
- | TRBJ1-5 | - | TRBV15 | CATSRDRGGEHNQPQHF | TGTGCCACCAGCAGAGATCGCGGGGGGGAGCACAATCAGCCCCAGCATTTT
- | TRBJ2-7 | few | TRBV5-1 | CASSLALGGATYEQYF | TGCGCCAGCAGCTTGGCCCTGGGGGGGGCAACCTACGAGCAGTACTTC
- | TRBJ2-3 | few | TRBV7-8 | CASSRGTRRDTQYF | TGTGCCAGCAGCAGAGGGACACGGCGAGATACGCAGTATTTT
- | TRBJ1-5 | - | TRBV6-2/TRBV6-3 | CASSYPPGESGQPQHF | TGTGCCAGCAGTTACCCGCCGGGGGAATCCGGTCAGCCCCAGCATTTT
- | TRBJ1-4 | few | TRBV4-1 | CASSQDVGELGEKLFF | TGCGCCAGCAGCCAAGATGTGGGGGAACTAGGGGAAAAACTGTTTTTT
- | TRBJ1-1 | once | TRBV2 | CASRRAQGDTEAFF | TGTGCCAGCAGGAGGGCCCAAGGGGACACTGAAGCTTTCTTT
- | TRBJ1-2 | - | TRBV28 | CASSFAQSYGYTF | TGTGCCAGCAGTTTTGCACAGTCTTATGGCTACACCTTC
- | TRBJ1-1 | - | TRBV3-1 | CASSQRASNTEAFF | TGTGCCAGCAGCCAGAGGGCCTCAAACACTGAAGCTTTCTTT
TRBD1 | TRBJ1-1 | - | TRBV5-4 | CASSFGFDRGNTEAFF | TGTGCCAGCAGTTTCGGTTTCGACAGGGGGAACACTGAAGCTTTCTTT
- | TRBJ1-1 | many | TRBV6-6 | CASSSDGNTEAFF | TGCGCCAGCAGCTCTGACGGGAACACTGAAGCTTTCTTT
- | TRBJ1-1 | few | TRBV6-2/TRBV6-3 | CASSYSDTNTEAFF | TGTGCCAGCAGTTACTCCGACACAAACACTGAAGCTTTCTTT
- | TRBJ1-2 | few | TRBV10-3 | CAISEQENSYTF | TGTGCCATCAGTGAGCAGGAGAATAGCTACACCTTC
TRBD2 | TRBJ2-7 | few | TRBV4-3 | CASSQDRGPTSGSYEQYF | TGCGCCAGCAGCCAAGATAGGGGCCCGACTAGCGGATCCTACGAGCAGTACTTC
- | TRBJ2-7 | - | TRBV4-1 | CASSQDSREYYEQYF | TGCGCCAGCAGCCAAGACTCCAGGGAATACTACGAGCAGTACTTC
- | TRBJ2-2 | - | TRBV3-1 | CASSTQVANTGELFF | TGTGCCAGCAGCACGCAGGTAGCGAACACCGGGGAGCTGTTTTTT
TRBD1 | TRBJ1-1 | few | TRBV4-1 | CASSQASGQGEAFF | TGCGCCAGCAGCCAAGCCTCGGGACAGGGTGAAGCTTTCTTT
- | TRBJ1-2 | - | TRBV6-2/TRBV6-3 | CASSDPGTPYGYTF | TGTGCCAGCAGTGACCCCGGGACACCTTATGGCTACACCTTC